Listed below are T cell receptor beta chains from one sample, sequenced in a study of regulatory dendritic cells for organ transplantation. Their antigens remain unidentified. The method was immunoSEQ multiplex PCR; TCRdb's version includes in-frame clones alone and lacks a portion of them. Of 20,000 or so clones listed, 70% to 90% are singletons. The specimen was naive CD4+ T cells from blood cultured with regulatory dendritic cells. The receptors were gathered from a human donor in good health. The conserved cysteine and the conserved F or W are not part of the CDR3 here.

len	v_gene	CDR3aa
15	TRBV7-6	ASSRRTSGTSYNEQF
11	TRBV2	ASSYDGPYEQY
14	TRBV30	AWSEKTVASGNTIY
13	TRBV7-2	ASSLGDSSYNEQF
17	TRBV28	ASSGRNVAGGYPLYEQY
12	TRBV7-9	ASSLAGTDYGYT
12	TRBV7-2	ASSFVGSSYEQY
13	TRBV4-1	ASRPIGEQSYEQY
11	TRBV7-9	ASRYRDQETQY
14	TRBV7-2	ASSLPERTPHYGYT
13	TRBV5-4	ASSRRGQGNEKLF
10	TRBV28	ASSLERVRYT
12	TRBV18	ASSPSPSGDTQY
18	TRBV30	AWSVPGLAGGQGSYNEQF
11	TRBV7-2	ASSFSSLSTIY
11	TRBV9	ASSVDWGNIQY
13	TRBV14	ASSQGTGARETQY
13	TRBV9	ASSREGLTPYEQY
13	TRBV6-1	ASSEGRSSGNTIY
13	TRBV5-4	ASSSSLSSYNEQF
13	TRBV6-1	ASSGSDRGNQPQH
13	TRBV6-4	ASRKDRAQATEAF
13	TRBV9	ASSVGAARSETQY
13	TRBV7-9	ASSPRAGTNEKLF
11	TRBV6-1	ASGGQTNNEQF
13	TRBV9	ASSATGQGPEFLH
13	TRBV11-2	ASSFNRDKLGEQF